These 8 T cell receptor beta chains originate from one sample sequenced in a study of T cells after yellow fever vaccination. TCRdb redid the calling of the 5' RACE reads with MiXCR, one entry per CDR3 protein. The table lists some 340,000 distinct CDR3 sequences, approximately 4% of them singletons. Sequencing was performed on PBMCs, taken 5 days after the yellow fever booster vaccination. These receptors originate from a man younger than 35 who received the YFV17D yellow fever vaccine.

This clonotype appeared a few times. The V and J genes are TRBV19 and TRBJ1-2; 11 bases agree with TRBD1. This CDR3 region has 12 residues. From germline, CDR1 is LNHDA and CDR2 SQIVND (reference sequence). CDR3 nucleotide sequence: TGTGCGACGGGACAGGGGGTCTATGGCTACACCTTC. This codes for CATGQGVYGYTF.

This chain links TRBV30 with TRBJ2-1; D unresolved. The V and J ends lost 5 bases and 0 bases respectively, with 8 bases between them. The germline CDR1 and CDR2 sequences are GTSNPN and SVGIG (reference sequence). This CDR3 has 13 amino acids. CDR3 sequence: CAWGSSSYNEQFF. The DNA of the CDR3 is TGTGCCTGGGGATCTAGCTCCTACAATGAGCAGTTCTTC.

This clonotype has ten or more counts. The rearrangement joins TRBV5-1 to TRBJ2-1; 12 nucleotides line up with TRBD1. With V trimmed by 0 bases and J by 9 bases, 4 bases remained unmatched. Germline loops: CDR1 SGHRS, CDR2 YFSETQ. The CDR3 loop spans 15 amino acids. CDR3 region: CASSLGDRGHGEQFF. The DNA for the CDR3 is TGCGCCAGCAGCTTGGGGGACAGGGGGCACGGTGAGCAGTTCTTC.

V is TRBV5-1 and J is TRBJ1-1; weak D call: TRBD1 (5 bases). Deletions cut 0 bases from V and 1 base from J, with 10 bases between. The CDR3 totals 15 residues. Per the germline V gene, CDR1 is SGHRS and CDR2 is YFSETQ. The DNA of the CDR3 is TGCGCCAGCAGCTTGGTCAGGGAGAGGAACACTGAAGCTTTCTTT. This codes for CASSLVRERNTEAFF.

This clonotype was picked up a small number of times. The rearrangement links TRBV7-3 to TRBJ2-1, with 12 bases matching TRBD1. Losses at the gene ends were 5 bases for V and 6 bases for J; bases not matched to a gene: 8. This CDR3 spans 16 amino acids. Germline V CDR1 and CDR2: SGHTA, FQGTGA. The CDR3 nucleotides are TGTGCCAGCAGCCCCTCCGGGACAGGGGGCTCCAATGAGCAGTTCTTC. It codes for CASSPSGTGGSNEQFF.

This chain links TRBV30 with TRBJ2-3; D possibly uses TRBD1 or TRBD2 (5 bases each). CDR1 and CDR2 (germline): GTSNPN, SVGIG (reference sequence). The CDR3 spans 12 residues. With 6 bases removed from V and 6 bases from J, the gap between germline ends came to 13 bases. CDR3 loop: CACGTDGDTQYF. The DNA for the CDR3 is TGTGCCTGTGGGACCGACGGCGATACGCAGTATTTT.

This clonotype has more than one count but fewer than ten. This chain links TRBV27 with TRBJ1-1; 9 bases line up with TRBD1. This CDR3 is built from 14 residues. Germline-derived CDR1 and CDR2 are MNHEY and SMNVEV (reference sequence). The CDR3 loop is CESKQGQGTAEAFF. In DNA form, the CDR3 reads TGTGAATCAAAACAGGGACAGGGTACGGCTGAAGCTTTCTTT.

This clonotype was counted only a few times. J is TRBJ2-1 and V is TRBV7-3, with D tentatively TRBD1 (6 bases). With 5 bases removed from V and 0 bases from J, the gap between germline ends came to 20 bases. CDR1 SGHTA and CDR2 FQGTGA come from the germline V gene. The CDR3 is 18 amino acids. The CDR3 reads CASSGDVTGTSSYNEQFF. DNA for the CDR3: TGTGCCAGCAGCGGCGATGTTACAGGGACCAGCTCCTACAATGAGCAGTTCTTC. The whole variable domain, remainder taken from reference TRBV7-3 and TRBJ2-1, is GAGVSQTPSNKVTEKGKYVELRCDPISGHTALYWYRQSLGQGPEFLIYFQGTGAADDSGLPNDRFFAVRPEGSVSTLKIQRTERGDSAVYLCASSGDVTGTSSYNEQFFGPGTRLTVL.